This T cell receptor beta chain was identified during a study of CD8 T cells in ankylosing spondylitis. Trimming cost V 0 bases and J 3 bases; bases outside gene matches: 2. The CDR3 has 16 amino acids. From germline, CDR1 is LGHDT and CDR2 YNNKEL (reference sequence). Findings and caveats of the study: CD8+ by phenotype, disease-linked clones were relatively rare in peripheral blood. Significantly higher representation of disease-linked clones was reported for matched ankylosing spondylitis synovial fluid. Roughly 8 highly homologous variants made up a TCR beta motif that seemed to typify ankylosing spondylitis blood.

Libraries for TCR beta were made by quantitative 5'-RACE with molecular barcodes. One entry per CDR3 protein, called by TCRdb with MiXCR from the 5' RACE reads. The table has over 150,000 distinct CDR3 sequences, 9.5% to 15% seen once. This clonotype was seen a few times. Its antigen is as yet unknown. Sequencing used blood, either unsorted or a sorted T cell fraction (not recorded which). The chain has TRBV3-1 and TRBJ2-1, with 10 nucleotides matching TRBD2. The source of this sequence is a male donor with ankylosing spondylitis or in good health (not recorded which). CDR3 bases: TGTGCCAGCAGCCAAGACGCTAGCGGGAGCTACAATGAGCAGTTCTTC. It is translated as CASSQDASGSYNEQFF.